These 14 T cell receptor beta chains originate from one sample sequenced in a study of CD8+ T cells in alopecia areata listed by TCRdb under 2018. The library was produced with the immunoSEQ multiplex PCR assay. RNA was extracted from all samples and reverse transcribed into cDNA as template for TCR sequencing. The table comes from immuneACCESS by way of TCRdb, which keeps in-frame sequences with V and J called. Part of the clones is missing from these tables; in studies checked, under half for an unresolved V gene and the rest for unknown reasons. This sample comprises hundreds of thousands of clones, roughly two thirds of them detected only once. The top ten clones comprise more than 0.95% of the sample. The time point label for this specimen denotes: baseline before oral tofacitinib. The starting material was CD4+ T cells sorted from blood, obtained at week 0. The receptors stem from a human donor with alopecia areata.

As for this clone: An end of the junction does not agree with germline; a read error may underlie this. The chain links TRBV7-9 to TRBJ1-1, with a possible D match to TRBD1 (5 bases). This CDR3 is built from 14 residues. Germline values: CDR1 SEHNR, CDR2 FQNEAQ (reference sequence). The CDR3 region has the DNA TGTGCCAGCAGCTTAGCGGGGACCGGCGTACTGGAGACGTTT. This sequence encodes CASSLAGTGVLETF.

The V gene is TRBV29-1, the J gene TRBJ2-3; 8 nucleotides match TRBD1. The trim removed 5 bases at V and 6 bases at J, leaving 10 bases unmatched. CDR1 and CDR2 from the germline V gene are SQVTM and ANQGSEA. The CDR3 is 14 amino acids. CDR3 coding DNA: TGCAGCGTTACAGGGGGGCGAACGGTGGATACGCAGTATTTT. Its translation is CSVTGGRTVDTQYF.

As DNA, the CDR3 is TGTGCCAGCAGCTTACGGGGGGTAGATACGCAGTATTTT. Amino acid sequence: CASSLRGVDTQYF. The chain links TRBV5-4 to TRBJ2-3, with 7 positions matching TRBD2. After removal of 2 bases from V and 5 bases from J, the junction contained 2 bases not matched to a gene. The CDR3 runs 13 residues. Germline V lookup: CDR1 SGHNT, CDR2 YYREEE (reference sequence).

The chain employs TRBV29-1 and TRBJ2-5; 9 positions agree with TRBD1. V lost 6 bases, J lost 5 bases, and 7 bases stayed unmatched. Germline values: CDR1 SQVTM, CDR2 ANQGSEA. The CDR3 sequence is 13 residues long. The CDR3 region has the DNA TGCAGCGTAGACCCGACAGGGGGGGAGACCCAGTACTTC. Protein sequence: CSVDPTGGETQYF.

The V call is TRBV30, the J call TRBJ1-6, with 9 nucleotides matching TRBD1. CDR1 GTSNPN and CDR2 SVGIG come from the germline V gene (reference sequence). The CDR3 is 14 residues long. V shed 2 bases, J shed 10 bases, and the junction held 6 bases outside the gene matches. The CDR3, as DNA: TGTGCCTGGAGTTGGGACAGGGTCAAATCACCCCTCCACTTT. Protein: CAWSWDRVKSPLHF.

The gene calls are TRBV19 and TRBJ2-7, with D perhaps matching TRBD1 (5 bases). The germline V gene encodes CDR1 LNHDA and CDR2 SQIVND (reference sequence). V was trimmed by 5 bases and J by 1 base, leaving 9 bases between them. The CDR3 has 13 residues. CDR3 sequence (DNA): TGTGCCAGTAGTTCGACAGTATCCTACGAGCAGTACTTC. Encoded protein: CASSSTVSYEQYF.

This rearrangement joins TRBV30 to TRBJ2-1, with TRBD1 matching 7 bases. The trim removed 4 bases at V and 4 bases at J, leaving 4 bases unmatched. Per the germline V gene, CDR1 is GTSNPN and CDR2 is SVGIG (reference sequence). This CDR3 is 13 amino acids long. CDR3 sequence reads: CAWKGAGYNEQFF. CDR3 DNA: TGTGCCTGGAAGGGGGCTGGGTACAATGAGCAGTTCTTC.

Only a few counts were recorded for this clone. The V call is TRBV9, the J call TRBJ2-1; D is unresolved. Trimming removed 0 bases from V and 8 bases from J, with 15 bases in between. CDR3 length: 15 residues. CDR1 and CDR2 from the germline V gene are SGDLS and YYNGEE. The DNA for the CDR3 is TGTGCCAGCAGCGTAGGCCCCGGCGGCTGGGATGAGCAGTTCTTC. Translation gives CASSVGPGGWDEQFF.

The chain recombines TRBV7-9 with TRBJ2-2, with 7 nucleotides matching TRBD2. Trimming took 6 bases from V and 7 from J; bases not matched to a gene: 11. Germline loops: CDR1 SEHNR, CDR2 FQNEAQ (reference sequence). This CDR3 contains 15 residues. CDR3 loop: CASSSGTTLDGELFF. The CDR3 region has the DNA TGTGCCAGCAGTTCCGGGACTACCCTTGACGGGGAGCTGTTTTTT.

This CDR3 reads CSVDRVSSYNEQFF. As DNA, the CDR3 is TGCAGCGTTGACAGGGTAAGCTCCTACAATGAGCAGTTCTTC. The V call is TRBV29-1, the J call TRBJ2-1; possible D gene TRBD1, 5 bases. Between the trimmed V and J ends, which lost 3 bases and 0 bases, there was a span of 9 bases. The CDR3 extends over 14 amino acids. Germline-derived CDR1 and CDR2 are SQVTM and ANQGSEA.

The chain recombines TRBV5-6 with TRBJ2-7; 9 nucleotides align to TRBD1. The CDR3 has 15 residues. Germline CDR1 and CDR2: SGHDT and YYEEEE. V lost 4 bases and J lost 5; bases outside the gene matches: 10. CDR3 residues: CASSVAGTGIHEQYF. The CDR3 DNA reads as TGTGCCAGCAGCGTAGCCGGGACAGGGATCCACGAGCAGTACTTC.

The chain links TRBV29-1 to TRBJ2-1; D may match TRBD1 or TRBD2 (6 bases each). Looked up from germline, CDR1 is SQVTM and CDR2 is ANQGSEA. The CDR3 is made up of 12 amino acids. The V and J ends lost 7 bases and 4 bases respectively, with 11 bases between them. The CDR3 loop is CSGRDNYNEQFF. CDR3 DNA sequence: TGCAGCGGGAGGGACAATTACAATGAGCAGTTCTTC.

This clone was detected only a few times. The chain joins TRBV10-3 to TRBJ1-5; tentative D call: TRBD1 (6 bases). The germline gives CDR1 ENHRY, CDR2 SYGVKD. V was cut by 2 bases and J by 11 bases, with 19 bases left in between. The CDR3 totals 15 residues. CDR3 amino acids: CAISERGTGLVAQHF. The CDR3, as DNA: TGTGCCATCAGTGAGCGAGGCACAGGGTTAGTGGCCCAGCATTTT.

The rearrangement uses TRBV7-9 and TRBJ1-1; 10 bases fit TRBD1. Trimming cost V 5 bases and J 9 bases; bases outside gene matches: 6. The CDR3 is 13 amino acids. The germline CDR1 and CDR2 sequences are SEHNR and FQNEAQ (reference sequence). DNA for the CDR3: TGTGCCAGCAGCCGTCCGGGACAGGGGAAAGCTTTCTTT. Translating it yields CASSRPGQGKAFF.